These T cell receptor beta chains were read from a single sample in a study of blood T cell repertoires in COVID-19. Profiling relied on immunoSEQ multiplex PCR, and the TCRdb table lists in-frame clones only, not all of them. The data show more than 300,000 clones, approximately 89% seen once. The sample was peripheral blood. These TCRs come from a woman aged 25 to 45 with COVID-19, enrolled during active disease. Both conserved end residues are part of each CDR3. Each record gives: V gene, J gene, D gene, clone size, CDR3 protein, CDR3 DNA. The D gene is left open where the match is weak. Clone size appears in some rows only: once, few, many, or a class for an expanded clone.

TRBV3-1/TRBV3-2	TRBJ1-6	NA	NA	CASSPTNNSPLHF	TGTGCCAGCAGCCCTACCAATAATTCACCCCTCCACTTT
TRBV30	TRBJ1-5	NA	NA	CAWSQTGMGIQPQHF	TGTGCCTGGAGTCAAACAGGGATGGGCATTCAGCCCCAGCATTTT
TRBV6-5	TRBJ2-7	NA	NA	CASSKRRTDYYEQYF	TGTGCCAGCAGCAAAAGGCGGACGGACTACTACGAGCAGTACTTC
TRBV24-1	TRBJ2-3	TRBD2	NA	CATSDFPSGTPDTQYF	TGTGCCACCAGTGATTTCCCGAGCGGGACCCCAGATACGCAGTATTTT
TRBV6-5	TRBJ1-2	NA	NA	CASREARDYGYTF	TGTGCCAGCAGAGAGGCCAGGGACTATGGCTACACCTTC
TRBV19	TRBJ1-1	NA	few	CASIRGELLNTEAFF	TGTGCCAGTATAAGGGGTGAACTGTTGAACACTGAAGCTTTCTTT
TRBV29-1	TRBJ2-5	TRBD1	once	CSVEPGQGLETQYF	TGCAGCGTGGAACCGGGACAGGGGTTGGAGACCCAGTACTTC
TRBV7-2	TRBJ1-2	TRBD1	NA	CASSPGGGSGYTF	TGTGCCAGCAGCCCAGGGGGCGGGAGTGGCTACACCTTC
TRBV7-9	TRBJ2-2	TRBD1	once	CASRRQGNTGELFF	TGTGCCAGCAGGAGACAGGGGAACACCGGGGAGCTGTTTTTT
TRBV9	TRBJ1-1	TRBD1	NA	CASSVGGQGNTEAFF	TGTGCCAGCAGCGTAGGGGGACAGGGGAACACTGAAGCTTTCTTT
TRBV24-1	TRBJ2-1	TRBD2	NA	CATSDRFAGGNEQFF	TGTGCCACCAGTGATCGGTTTGCGGGAGGGAATGAGCAGTTCTTC
TRBV3-1/TRBV3-2	TRBJ2-7	NA	NA	CASSQDPGSWTYEQYF	TGTGCCAGCAGCCAAGATCCGGGGAGCTGGACCTACGAGCAGTACTTC
TRBV28	TRBJ2-5	TRBD2	NA	CASSSLAGDPTGWETQYF	TGTGCCAGCAGTTCCCTAGCGGGGGACCCGACGGGGTGGGAGACCCAGTACTTC
TRBV7-2	TRBJ2-4	TRBD2	NA	CASSLSLAGVGDIQYF	TGTGCCAGCAGCTTATCGCTAGCGGGAGTAGGAGACATTCAGTACTTC
TRBV28	TRBJ1-5	NA	few	CASRPGISNQPQHF	TGTGCCAGCAGACCAGGCATCAGCAATCAGCCCCAGCATTTT
TRBV7-9	TRBJ2-3	NA	few	CASSLIRVTDTQYF	TGTGCCAGCAGTTTAATCAGGGTTACAGATACGCAGTATTTT
TRBV6-4	TRBJ2-3	TRBD2	many	CASSEAGGTDTQYF	TGTGCCAGCAGTGAAGCGGGAGGCACAGATACGCAGTATTTT
TRBV7-2	TRBJ2-1	TRBD2	NA	CASSQQSGRANEQFF	TGTGCCAGCAGCCAGCAAAGCGGGAGGGCAAATGAGCAGTTCTTC
TRBV25-1	TRBJ2-7	NA	NA	CASKGGAYEQYF	TGTGCCAGCAAAGGAGGAGCCTACGAGCAGTACTTC
TRBV2	TRBJ2-7	NA	NA	CAASKQDYEQYF	TGTGCCGCATCGAAACAGGACTACGAGCAGTACTTC
TRBV14	TRBJ2-7	NA	NA	CASSQYLSGIYEQYF	TGTGCCAGCAGCCAATATCTTTCCGGTATCTACGAGCAGTACTTC
TRBV6-1	TRBJ1-5	TRBD1	NA	CASSEGTGWRQPQHF	TGTGCCAGCAGTGAGGGGACAGGGTGGCGACAGCCCCAGCATTTT
TRBV28	TRBJ1-2	NA	NA	CASGGAQGYTF	TGTGCTAGTGGGGGGGCCCAGGGCTACACCTTC
TRBV28	TRBJ2-1	TRBD2	NA	CASSLWAGGLYNEQFF	TGTGCCAGCAGTCTATGGGCGGGAGGGCTCTACAATGAGCAGTTCTTC
TRBV28	TRBJ2-1	TRBD2	NA	CASSLWAGGPNEQFF	TGTGCCAGCAGTTTATGGGCGGGAGGGCCAAATGAGCAGTTCTTC